The sequence of this T cell receptor beta chain was determined in a study of human T cells and chemical hapten exposure. Study-wide background: Sensitization involved placing 2% DPC onto a 2 cm by 2 cm region of upper inner arm skin. TCR yield per sample varied, mainly due to pooled library volumes. Study findings and constraints: Expanded TCRs showed more large CDR3 clusters than pre-sensitization or healthy control sets.

As concerns this clonotype: What it binds is unknown.

Stated time point: patch test 2, 6 weeks after DPC sensitization. Treatment of the sample: therapeutic diphenylcyclopropenone sensitization with weekly scalp DPC. Total RNA came from unfractionated whole blood. TCRdb reanalysed the RACE reads using MiXCR and keeps one entry per CDR3 protein. The table shows about 80,000 distinct CDR3 sequences, with roughly 12% occurring only once. The clonotype was recovered from a man aged 18 to 30 with alopecia areata. Some clones in this sample may be carry-over from other donors' samples. This sample comprised whole blood, obtained in connection with sensitization to the hapten diphenylcyclopropenone (DPC).

In nucleotides, the CDR3 is TGTGCCAGCAGCAACGTAGCGGGGGGACGCACAGATACGCAGTATTTT. Translated, it gives CASSNVAGGRTDTQYF. The chain employs TRBV7-3 and TRBJ2-3, with 10 bases aligning to TRBD2. The CDR3 totals 16 residues. After removal of 5 bases from V and 1 base from J, the junction contained 6 bases not matched to a gene. The germline CDR1 and CDR2 sequences are SGHTA and FQGTGA.